Sequencing of this TCR beta chain was carried out in a study of shared clonotypes between healthy human individuals. The germline V and J ends were trimmed by 5 bases and 1 base, with 11 bases remaining between them. The V gene's germline CDR1 is SEHNR and CDR2 FQNEAQ (reference sequence). The CDR3 extends over 14 amino acids. Comment on this clone: Its antigen is as yet unknown.

Overall study findings and caveats: What naive subsets generally showed was a larger estimated richness than memory subsets showed.

The assay was run at deep level. The method was immunoSEQ multiplex PCR; TCRdb's version includes in-frame clones alone and lacks a portion of them. The profile shows 2 million to 2.5 million clones, about 93% of them singletons. Naive CD8 cells lacked CD45RO, underwent positive selection for CCR7 and left out terminally differentiated effector memory CD45RA+ cells. The chain has TRBV7-9 and TRBJ1-1; D possibly corresponds to TRBD1 (6 bases). The sample was naive CD8+ T cells from PBMCs. The TCR sequence derives from a man between 18 and 29 years old in good health. Some clones in this sample may be carry-over from other donors' samples. The CDR3, as DNA: TGTGCCAGCAGCCGACAGGTAGGGAACACTGAAGCTTTCTTT. This gives the protein CASSRQVGNTEAFF.